This TCR beta chain derives from a study of cytomegalovirus exposure and HLA in healthy donors. Study background: Early released data comprised some 85 million unique TCRs from HLA-typed donors.

The PCR ran on 60 Vbeta and 13 Jbeta primers. The table came from immunoSEQ multiplex PCR; TCRdb's copy has only in-frame clones and leaves some out. The data hold approximately 180,000 clones, with 77% observed a single time. The CDR3 contains 15 residues. Germline CDR1 reads MNHNY; CDR2 reads SVGAGI (reference sequence). V was shortened by 7 bases and J by 1 base, with 13 bases between the two germline ends. This clone came up a few times. Its antigen remains unidentified. The study, taken as a whole, reports: After further analysis at a later stage, roughly 15,000 TCR beta sequences were associated with HLA alleles at 0.05 false discovery rate. CMV antigen specificity was confirmed in vitro for a few CMV-associated chains.

The sequencing input was PBMCs. The genes are TRBV6-6 and TRBJ2-2, with D possibly being TRBD2 (6 bases). This sequence was found in a woman under 40 in good health and CMV-seropositive. This chain's CDR3 is CASTLGGENTGELFF. The CDR3 nucleotides read TGTGCCAGCACCTTGGGCGGGGAGAACACCGGGGAGCTGTTTTTT.